This T cell receptor (beta chain) comes out of a study of blood T cell repertoires in COVID-19. Turning to the study itself: Acute and convalescent COVID-19 samples came from the United States, Italy and Spain. In each case, the material was cDNA or gDNA derived from T cells, B-cell-depleted T cells, or PBMCs.

This clone appeared a few times. In the source study's methods: By means of reference gene primer amplification, nucleated cell counts were estimated. Profiled with immunoSEQ multiplex PCR; TCRdb holds only in-frame clones, not every one. The D gene and trimming were derived from the DNA, and the V and J assignments and clone size from that table. The sample contains around 200,000 clones, about 88% of which appear only once. The CDR3 runs 15 residues. The V gene's germline CDR1 is SGHRS and CDR2 YFSETQ. V shed 1 base and J 7 bases; nucleotides not matched to a gene: 2. The sample comprised peripheral blood. The chain joins TRBV5-1 to TRBJ2-1; TRBD2 matches 13 bases. This receptor was identified in a woman aged 80 or older in a cohort sampled during active or convalescent COVID-19. CDR3 region: CASSLTSGGVNEQFF. The CDR3 nucleotides are TGCGCCAGCAGCTTGACTAGCGGGGGGGTAAATGAGCAGTTCTTC. Combining the CDR3 with reference TRBV5-1 and TRBJ2-1 gives the whole variable domain KAGVTQTPRYLIKTRGQQVTLSCSPISGHRSVSWYQQTPGQGLQFLFEYFSETQRNKGNFPGRFSGRQFSNSRSEMNVSTLELGDSALYLCASSLTSGGVNEQFFGPGTRLTVL.